One sample yielded the 5 T cell receptor beta chains listed below, sequenced in a study of blood T cell repertoires in COVID-19. Only in-frame clones appear in the TCRdb table, and some are missing; sequencing was by immunoSEQ multiplex PCR. Of some 380,000 clones listed, approximately 91% are singletons. The sequenced sample consisted of PBMCs or T cells enriched from blood (not recorded which). The receptors stem from a woman aged 40 to 50 with acute COVID-19.

The chain joins TRBV30 to TRBJ2-5, with 7 bases aligning to TRBD1. Trimming took 0 bases from V and 5 from J; bases not matched to a gene: 9. Germline CDR1 reads GTSNPN; CDR2 reads SVGIG (reference sequence). This CDR3 spans 15 amino acids. The chain's CDR3 is CAWSVQGGPRETQYF. CDR3 in DNA: TGTGCCTGGAGTGTACAAGGGGGCCCTAGGGAGACCCAGTACTTC.

The chain has TRBV19 and TRBJ1-5; the match to TRBD1 covers 8 bases. The J segment lost 7 bases and the V segment lost 0 bases, leaving 8 bases of the junction unmatched. This CDR3 is 16 amino acids long. The V gene's germline CDR1 is LNHDA and CDR2 SQIVND (reference sequence). The CDR3 coding sequence is TGTGCCAGTAGTATAGATTCGCGGCAGGGGGCCCAGCCCCAGCATTTT. It translates to CASSIDSRQGAQPQHF.

The chain has TRBV6-5 and TRBJ1-2, with TRBD1 matching over 7 bases. V was clipped by 2 bases and J by 0 bases; unmatched bases: 3. The germline gives CDR1 MNHEY, CDR2 SVGAGI. The CDR3 covers 15 residues. For the CDR3, the DNA is TGTGCCAGCAGTTACGGGACAGATTCTAACTATGGCTACACCTTC. Protein product: CASSYGTDSNYGYTF.

This sequence joins TRBV5-1 and TRBJ2-1; TRBD1 might be the D (5 bases). V lost 2 bases to trimming and J lost 9 bases, with 12 bases between them. Germline loops: CDR1 SGHRS, CDR2 YFSETQ. The CDR3 is 13 amino acids. In DNA form, the CDR3 reads TGCGCCAGCAGCTTAATCCTAGGGGTTGAGCAGTTCTTC. The encoded protein is CASSLILGVEQFF.

The chain carries TRBV18 and TRBJ1-1; 9 bases fit TRBD1. The CDR3 runs 13 residues. V was clipped by 7 bases and J by 6 bases; unmatched bases: 6. The germline CDR1 and CDR2 sequences are KGHSH and LQKENI. This chain's CDR3 is CASFPGQGSEAFF. In DNA form, the CDR3 reads TGTGCCAGCTTCCCGGGACAGGGTTCTGAAGCTTTCTTT.